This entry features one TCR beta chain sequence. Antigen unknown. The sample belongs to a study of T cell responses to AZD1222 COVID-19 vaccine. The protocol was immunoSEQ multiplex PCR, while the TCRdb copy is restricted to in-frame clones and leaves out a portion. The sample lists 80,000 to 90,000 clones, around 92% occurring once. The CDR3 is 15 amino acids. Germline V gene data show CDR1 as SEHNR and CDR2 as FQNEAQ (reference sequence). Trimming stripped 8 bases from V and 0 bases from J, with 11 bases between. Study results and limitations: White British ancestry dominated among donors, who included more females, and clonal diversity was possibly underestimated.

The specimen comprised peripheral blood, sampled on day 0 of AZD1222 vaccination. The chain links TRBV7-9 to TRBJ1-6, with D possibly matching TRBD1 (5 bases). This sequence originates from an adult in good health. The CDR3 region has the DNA TGTGCCAGCTCGGGGGGAAGCTCCTATAATTCACCCCTCCACTTT. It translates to CASSGGSSYNSPLHF.